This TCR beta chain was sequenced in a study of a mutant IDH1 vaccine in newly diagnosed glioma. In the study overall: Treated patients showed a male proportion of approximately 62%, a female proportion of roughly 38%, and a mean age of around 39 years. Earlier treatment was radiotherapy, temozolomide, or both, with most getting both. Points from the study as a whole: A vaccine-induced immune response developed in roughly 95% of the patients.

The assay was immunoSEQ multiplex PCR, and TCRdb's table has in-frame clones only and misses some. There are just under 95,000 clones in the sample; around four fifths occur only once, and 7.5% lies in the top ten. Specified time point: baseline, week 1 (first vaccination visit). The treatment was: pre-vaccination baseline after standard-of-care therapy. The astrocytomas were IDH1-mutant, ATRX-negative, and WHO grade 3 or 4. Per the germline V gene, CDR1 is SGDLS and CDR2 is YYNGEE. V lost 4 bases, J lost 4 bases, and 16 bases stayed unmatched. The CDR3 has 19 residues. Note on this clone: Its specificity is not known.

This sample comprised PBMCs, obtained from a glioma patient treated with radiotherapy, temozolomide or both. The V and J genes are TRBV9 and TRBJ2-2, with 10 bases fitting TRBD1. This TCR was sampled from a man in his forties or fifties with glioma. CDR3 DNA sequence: TGTGCCAGCAGCAACCCGAACCCAGACAGGGGGCCGATCACCGGGGAGCTGTTTTTT. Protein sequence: CASSNPNPDRGPITGELFF.